These 10 T cell receptor beta chains came from one sample sequenced in a study of cytomegalovirus exposure and HLA in healthy donors. The method was immunoSEQ multiplex PCR; TCRdb's version includes in-frame clones alone and lacks a portion of them. This table holds more than 140,000 clones, 85% to 90% found once. Specimen: PBMCs. The receptors stem from a woman aged 18-35 years in good health and CMV-seropositive.

V usage is TRBV6-1 and J usage is TRBJ2-2, with D tentatively TRBD2 (7 bases). The germline gives CDR1 MNHNS, CDR2 SASEGT. V was shortened by 4 bases and J by 7 bases, with 13 bases between the two germline ends. This CDR3 region has 14 residues. The CDR3 reads CASSVYREGGELFF. In nucleotides, the CDR3 is TGTGCCAGCAGTGTATACAGGGAGGGCGGGGAGCTGTTTTTT.

With respect to this clone: This likely comes from a read error, as the CDR3 has no conserved phenylalanine or tryptophan at its end. The DNA is omitted, as the CDR3 cannot be located on it reliably, and the CDR3 follows TCRdb's listing. The chain has TRBV2 and TRBJ1-2; the D call in the table, TRBD1, was not verified against the DNA. Germline CDR1 and CDR2: SNHLY and FYNNEI. Termini included, the CDR3 measures 11 amino acids. The CDR3 is CASSWDRGPSI.

The chain recombines TRBV29-1 with TRBJ2-4; a weak D match, TRBD2 (6 bases). From germline, CDR1 is SQVTM and CDR2 ANQGSEA. This CDR3 is built from 12 residues. The V gene lost 7 bases and the J gene lost 8 bases, with 15 bases spanning the gap. The CDR3 loop is CSALGGRHIQYF. DNA of the CDR3: TGCAGCGCCCTCGGGGGACGGCACATTCAGTACTTC.

The gene calls are TRBV15 and TRBJ2-4, with TRBD1 matching over 8 bases. This CDR3 has 15 residues. Per germline, CDR1 LNHNV and CDR2 YYDKDF (reference sequence). V gave up 0 bases and J gave up 11 bases; unmatched junction bases: 9. DNA of the CDR3: TGTGCCACCAGCAGAGATGGGACAGGTGAAACAGTTCAGTACTTC. This encodes CATSRDGTGETVQYF.

This chain links TRBV11-1 with TRBJ2-7; possible D gene TRBD1, 6 bases. Germline CDR1 and CDR2: SGHAT and FQDESV (reference sequence). The CDR3 loop spans 15 amino acids. V was clipped by 4 bases and J by 1 base, with 14 bases between them. The CDR3: CASSSRTEKSYEQYF. In nucleotides, the CDR3 is TGTGCCAGCAGCTCAAGGACAGAGAAATCCTACGAGCAGTACTTC.

V is TRBV6-1 and J is TRBJ2-7, with TRBD2 identical over 11 bases. Germline trimming cut 7 bases from V and 3 bases from J; bases unmatched to any gene: 8. Germline V gene sequence: CDR1 MNHNS, CDR2 SASEGT. This CDR3 has 15 amino acids. The CDR3 DNA reads TGTGCCAGCAAGGCCGGGACTAGCGGATTCTACGAGCAGTACTTC. Its protein product is CASKAGTSGFYEQYF.

The chain carries TRBV7-8 and TRBJ2-3; 7 bases align to TRBD1. Trimming cost V 5 bases and J 5 bases; bases outside gene matches: 7. The CDR3 covers 14 residues. Germline V lookup: CDR1 SGHVS, CDR2 FQNEAQ. The CDR3 coding sequence is TGTGCCAGCAGCCCCAAGACAGGGTTAGATACGCAGTATTTT. This sequence encodes CASSPKTGLDTQYF.

The chain couples TRBV6-5 to TRBJ2-7; 9 bases fit TRBD1. CDR3 length: 14 residues. V was clipped by 2 bases and J by 2 bases; unmatched bases: 1. CDR1 is MNHEY and CDR2 is SVGAGI in the germline V gene. The CDR3 DNA reads TGTGCCAGCAGTTACGACAGGGGGGCCTACGAGCAGTACTTC. Its protein product is CASSYDRGAYEQYF.

This chain uses TRBV13 with TRBJ2-7, with TRBD2 matching 8 bases. The CDR3 runs to 18 residues. The V gene end was trimmed by 3 bases and the J gene end by 0 bases; junction bases not matched to a gene: 13. Germline V gene sequence: CDR1 PRHDT, CDR2 FYEKMQ (reference sequence). In DNA form, the CDR3 reads TGTGCCAGCAGCTTTGGCCTAGCGGGCCCCAGGAGCTCCTACGAGCAGTACTTC. Translated, it gives CASSFGLAGPRSSYEQYF.

The gene calls are TRBV7-8 and TRBJ2-1; 9 positions agree with TRBD1. J lost 0 bases, V lost 4 bases, and 10 bases had no gene match. In germline, CDR1 is SGHVS, CDR2 FQNEAQ. The CDR3 has 18 residues. The DNA for the CDR3 is TGTGCCAGCAGCTACCGGACAGGGGAGGTTAGCTCCTACAATGAGCAGTTCTTC. As protein: CASSYRTGEVSSYNEQFF.